Listed here are 6 T cell receptor beta chains from one sample, sequenced in a study of T cell responses to AZD1222 COVID-19 vaccine. Sequencing used immunoSEQ multiplex PCR; TCRdb keeps in-frame clones, though not all of them. The table has about 170,000 clones, 85% to 95% seen once. The source material was peripheral blood, sampled on day 0 of AZD1222 vaccination. The source of these receptors is an adult in good health.

This chain joins TRBV7-6 and TRBJ2-7, with D unresolved. The CDR3 consists of 13 residues. CDR1 and CDR2 (germline): SGHVS, FNYEAQ. V was cut by 1 base and J by 4 bases, with 8 bases left in between. The CDR3 spells CASSLGGQYEQYF. For the CDR3, the DNA is TGTGCCAGCAGCTTAGGTGGCCAATACGAGCAGTACTTC. Using reference TRBV7-6 and TRBJ2-7 for the parts outside the CDR3, the full variable domain is GAGVSQSPRYKVTKRGQDVALRCDPISGHVSLYWYRQALGQGPEFLTYFNYEAQQDKSGLPNDRFSAERPEGSISTLTIQRTEQRDSAMYRCASSLGGQYEQYFGPGTRLTVT.

The rearrangement joins TRBV30 to TRBJ2-7; 7 bases are shared with TRBD2. Germline V gene data show CDR1 as GTSNPN and CDR2 as SVGIG (reference sequence). The trim removed 2 bases at V and 5 bases at J, leaving 12 bases unmatched. This CDR3 is 15 amino acids long. The CDR3 bases are TGTGCCTGGAGTCCGAGCGGGGCCCTCGGGGACGAGCAGTACTTC. Its protein product is CAWSPSGALGDEQYF.

The chain carries TRBV24-1 and TRBJ1-2; weak D call: TRBD1 (5 bases). Germline V gene lookup returns CDR1 KGHDR and CDR2 SFDVKD. The CDR3 is 13 amino acids. V lost 3 bases and J lost 6, with 10 bases in between. CDR3 region: CATSDPGRHGYTF. The CDR3 DNA is TGTGCCACCAGTGATCCGGGACGTCATGGCTACACCTTC.

The V call is TRBV24-1, the J call TRBJ2-3; D might be TRBD2 (6 bases). V was cut by 4 bases and J by 1 base, with 14 bases left in between. The germline CDR1 and CDR2 sequences are KGHDR and SFDVKD. The CDR3 length is 16 residues. The CDR3 DNA is TGTGCCACCAGTGAAGGAGGGGCTGGGGGCACAGATACGCAGTATTTT. The encoded protein is CATSEGGAGGTDTQYF.

V and J are TRBV18 and TRBJ1-4; D unclear. The V end lost 3 bases, the J end lost 6 bases, and 14 bases lay between the germline ends. The CDR3 contains 15 residues. Germline V CDR1 and CDR2: KGHSH, LQKENI. The CDR3 protein is CASSPRNTGDEKLFF. Here the CDR3 DNA reads TGTGCCAGCTCACCTCGGAACACCGGGGATGAAAAACTGTTTTTT.

A few counts support this clone. The chain combines TRBV12-5 with TRBJ1-3; the match to TRBD1 covers 7 bases. This CDR3 has 20 amino acids. The germline gives CDR1 LGHNT, CDR2 FRNRAP. J was trimmed by 3 bases and V by 2 bases; bases with no gene match: 19. The CDR3 DNA follows: TGTGCTAGTGGTTTGTCACAACCCTCGGACAGGATGGGTTTTGGAAACACCATATATTTT. Residues: CASGLSQPSDRMGFGNTIYF.